The 4 T cell receptor beta chains in this list originate from one sample, sequenced in a study of CD8 T cells in ankylosing spondylitis. Notes on the study in general: A motif of 8 or 9 highly homologous TCR beta variants was seen as apparently characteristic of ankylosing spondylitis blood.

Using its own MiXCR run on the 5' RACE reads, TCRdb lists one record per CDR3 protein. The data contain about 750,000 distinct CDR3 sequences, roughly 20% of them seen just once; the ten biggest clones take up 19%. Their antigens are not known. Sample: blood, either unsorted or a sorted T cell fraction (not recorded which). These receptors originate from a male donor with ankylosing spondylitis.

The rearrangement uses TRBV5-1 and TRBJ2-2, with D uncertain. Germline V gene sequence: CDR1 SGHRS, CDR2 YFSETQ. The V gene lost 4 bases and the J gene lost 7 bases, with 14 bases spanning the gap. This CDR3 comprises 14 residues. The CDR3 is CASSLVTDGGELFF. Here the CDR3 DNA reads TGCGCCAGCAGCCTAGTCACGGACGGCGGGGAGCTGTTTTTT.

The chain couples TRBV3-1 to TRBJ1-5; a possible D gene is TRBD1 (5 bases). The CDR3 has 15 amino acids. V lost 1 base, J lost 9 bases, and 16 bases lay in between. Germline V CDR1 and CDR2: LGHDT, YNNKEL (reference sequence). The CDR3 nucleotides read TGTGCCAGCAGCCAAGGTGGGGCAGGACTTCGGCCCCAGCATTTT. As protein: CASSQGGAGLRPQHF. The whole variable domain, filled in from reference TRBV3-1 and TRBJ1-5, reads DTAVSQTPKYLVTQMGNDKSIKCEQNLGHDTMYWYKQDSKKFLKIMFSYNNKELIINETVPNRFSPKSPDKAHLNLHINSLELGDSAVYFCASSQGGAGLRPQHFGDGTRLSIL.

The gene calls are TRBV5-6 and TRBJ1-1; tentatively, D is TRBD1 (5 bases). Germline CDR1 and CDR2: SGHDT and YYEEEE. V lost 2 bases and J 4 bases, leaving 15 bases between the germline ends. CDR3 length: 15 residues. The CDR3 loop reads CASSFRGGRGTEAFF. The CDR3 DNA reads as TGTGCCAGCAGCTTCCGGGGGGGTCGAGGCACTGAAGCTTTCTTT.

This clonotype was observed a handful of times. The rearrangement joins TRBV4-2 to TRBJ2-5; 10 nucleotides match TRBD1. The CDR3 covers 15 residues. CDR1 LGHNA and CDR2 YNFKEQ come from the germline V gene. The V segment lost 5 bases and the J segment 1 base; nucleotides outside the gene matches: 4. The CDR3 region has the DNA TGTGCCAGCAGCTCGGACAGGGGGAGCCAAGAGACCCAGTACTTC. Encoded protein: CASSSDRGSQETQYF.